Listed here are 12 T cell receptor beta chains from one sample, sequenced in a study of blood T cell repertoires in COVID-19. The assay was immunoSEQ multiplex PCR, and TCRdb's table has in-frame clones only and misses some. The sample lists roughly 85,000 clones; 75% to 90% were seen once. Sample: peripheral blood. The receptors shown here come from a man in his fifties or sixties with active or convalescent COVID-19.

The chain combines TRBV5-4 with TRBJ2-5; 8 bases match TRBD1. V was pared by 4 bases and J by 4 bases, with 12 bases of the junction left unmatched. The CDR3 length is 16 residues. From germline, CDR1 is SGHNT and CDR2 YYREEE (reference sequence). The CDR3 DNA reads as TGTGCCAGCAGCCCGAATACAGGGGGGCGCACAGAGACCCAGTACTTC. Translated: CASSPNTGGRTETQYF.

The V and J genes are TRBV19 and TRBJ1-1, with D unresolved. Trimming removed 3 bases from V and 3 bases from J, with 8 bases in between. Germline values: CDR1 LNHDA, CDR2 SQIVND (reference sequence). CDR3 length: 13 amino acids. CDR3 in amino acids: CASSMFRDTEAFF. The CDR3 bases are TGTGCCAGTAGTATGTTTCGGGACACTGAAGCTTTCTTT.

This chain uses TRBV5-8 with TRBJ1-5; a possible D gene is TRBD1 (6 bases). The germline V and J ends were trimmed by 0 bases and 2 bases, with 15 bases remaining between them. This CDR3 is built from 17 residues. CDR1 and CDR2 (germline): SGHTS, YDEGEE. CDR3 sequence: CASSLALDRMGNQPQHF. Written as DNA, the CDR3 is TGTGCCAGCAGCTTGGCCCTCGACAGGATGGGCAATCAGCCCCAGCATTTT.

V usage is TRBV5-1 and J usage is TRBJ2-7; 11 bases are shared with TRBD1. The germline gives CDR1 SGHRS, CDR2 YFSETQ. This CDR3 is built from 14 residues. V gave up 7 bases and J gave up 0 bases; unmatched junction bases: 3. The CDR3 is CASRGTGGSYEQYF. The CDR3 region has the DNA TGCGCCAGCCGTGGGACAGGGGGCTCCTACGAGCAGTACTTC.

The chain joins TRBV27 to TRBJ2-7; 8 bases fit TRBD1. Germline lookup yields CDR1 MNHEY and CDR2 SMNVEV (reference sequence). CDR3 length: 14 amino acids. The J segment lost 4 bases and the V segment lost 3 bases, leaving 5 bases of the junction unmatched. CDR3 sequence reads: CASSFAGGDYEQYF. The CDR3 nucleotides read TGTGCCAGCAGTTTTGCAGGGGGCGATTACGAGCAGTACTTC.

This rearrangement joins TRBV19 to TRBJ1-1; 9 bases are a match to TRBD1. CDR3 size: 15 residues. The germline V gene has CDR1 LNHDA and CDR2 SQIVND (reference sequence). The V segment lost 6 bases and the J segment 1 base; nucleotides outside the gene matches: 6. The CDR3 bases are TGTGCCAGTAGCCCGAACAGGGGGCAGAACACTGAAGCTTTCTTT. Amino acids: CASSPNRGQNTEAFF.

This chain links TRBV6-5 with TRBJ2-7; D ambiguous. The CDR3 spans 13 residues. V was trimmed by 5 bases and J by 4 bases, leaving 12 bases between them. The germline V gene encodes CDR1 MNHEY and CDR2 SVGAGI. The CDR3 spells CASSMNDGYEQYF. The CDR3 DNA reads as TGTGCCAGCAGTATGAACGACGGGTACGAGCAGTACTTC.

This chain links TRBV6-1 with TRBJ2-7, with D maybe TRBD1 (8 bases). The CDR3 runs 16 residues. Trimming pared 3 bases from V and 1 base from J, leaving 16 bases between. Germline V gene data show CDR1 as MNHNS and CDR2 as SASEGT. CDR3 DNA: TGTGCCAGCAGTGACTACTACAGGGGGGGATCCTACGAGCAGTACTTC. Translation gives CASSDYYRGGSYEQYF.

V gene TRBV19 combines with J gene TRBJ2-6; D remains unclear. V lost 5 bases and J 4 bases, leaving 9 bases between the germline ends. This CDR3 region has 14 residues. CDR1 and CDR2 (germline): LNHDA, SQIVND (reference sequence). The CDR3 DNA follows: TGTGCCAGTAGTCCGGGTTCCGGGGCCAACGTCCTGACTTTC. Its translation is CASSPGSGANVLTF.

J is TRBJ1-4 and V is TRBV7-6, with TRBD1 matching over 8 bases. Losses at the gene ends were 5 bases for V and 8 bases for J; bases not matched to a gene: 7. Germline CDR1 and CDR2: SGHVS and FNYEAQ. CDR3 length: 14 residues. The CDR3 loop reads CASSRDRSGEKLFF. The CDR3 DNA reads as TGTGCCAGCAGCCGGGACAGGTCGGGGGAAAAACTGTTTTTT. Full variable domain (outside the CDR3, taken from reference TRBV7-6 and TRBJ1-4): GAGVSQSPRYKVTKRGQDVALRCDPISGHVSLYWYRQALGQGPEFLTYFNYEAQQDKSGLPNDRFSAERPEGSISTLTIQRTEQRDSAMYRCASSRDRSGEKLFFGSGTQLSVL.

The chain has TRBV19 and TRBJ2-3, with 8 bases fitting TRBD2. Germline values: CDR1 LNHDA, CDR2 SQIVND (reference sequence). Trimming cost V 10 bases and J 6 bases; bases outside gene matches: 15. This CDR3 spans 15 amino acids. The chain's CDR3 is CATREVAGTSDTQYF. The CDR3 coding sequence is TGTGCCACCCGCGAAGTAGCGGGGACAAGTGATACGCAGTATTTT.

This clone was recorded a few times. Different DNA sequences within this sample yield the same CDR3. V usage is TRBV28 and J usage is TRBJ1-3; D gene uncertain. The CDR3 runs 14 residues. Germline lookup yields CDR1 MDHEN and CDR2 SYDVKM. The V end was cut by 8 bases, the J end by 1 base, with 12 bases between. CDR3 in amino acids: CASSGGISGNTIYF. The CDR3 bases are TGTGCCAGCTCCGGCGGGATATCTGGAAACACCATATATTTT.